The 14 T cell receptor beta chains below all came from one sample that was sequenced in a study of cytomegalovirus exposure and HLA in healthy donors. In the PCR, 60 Vbeta and 13 Jbeta primers were used. Using immunoSEQ multiplex PCR, the repertoire was profiled, and TCRdb retains in-frame clones only, with some absent. The sample carries some 130,000 clones, 80% to 90% recorded once. The sample taken for sequencing was PBMCs. All receptors derive from a male donor in good health and CMV-seropositive.

The count of this clone is one. This rearrangement joins TRBV6-7 to TRBJ2-7; 11 bases line up with TRBD2. TRBV6-7 is assigned to the ORF class and has an uncertain function. The CDR3 totals 22 residues. V shed 2 bases and J 0 bases; nucleotides not matched to a gene: 21. The chain's CDR3 is CASSYTSPGVISGRVSSYEQYF. In DNA form, the CDR3 reads TGTGCCAGCAGTTACACGTCGCCAGGGGTGATTAGCGGGAGGGTTAGCTCCTACGAGCAGTACTTC.

The rearrangement uses TRBV4-3 and TRBJ2-2, with D possibly being TRBD2 (5 bases). The length of the CDR3 is 18 residues. With 4 bases removed from V and 0 bases from J, the gap between germline ends came to 18 bases. Per the germline V gene, CDR1 is LGHNA and CDR2 is YSLEER. CDR3 nucleotide sequence: TGCGCCAGCAGCCCCAGGCCCCCGGGGTCTTCGAACACCGGGGAGCTGTTTTTT. This gives the protein CASSPRPPGSSNTGELFF.

The chain links TRBV19 to TRBJ1-1; D is ambiguous. CDR1 LNHDA and CDR2 SQIVND come from the germline V gene (reference sequence). The CDR3 totals 15 residues. The V gene lost 1 base and the J gene lost 4 bases, with 13 bases spanning the gap. Written as DNA, the CDR3 is TGTGCCAGTAGTATAGGCGATCCCGGTGGCACTGAAGCTTTCTTT. Protein: CASSIGDPGGTEAFF.

This rearrangement joins TRBV28 to TRBJ1-2, with D possibly TRBD1 on 5 matching bases. V gave up 4 bases and J gave up 3 bases, with 12 bases separating them. Germline-derived CDR1 and CDR2 are MDHEN and SYDVKM. There are 14 residues in the CDR3. In DNA, the CDR3 is TGTGCCAGCAGTTCCCCCGGGGGGTACTATGGCTACACCTTC. Encoded protein: CASSSPGGYYGYTF.

The rearrangement uses TRBV27 and TRBJ2-1, with D possibly matching TRBD1 (6 bases). CDR1 and CDR2 (germline): MNHEY, SMNVEV (reference sequence). Trimming left V 5 bases short and J 2 bases short, with 10 bases between. The CDR3 sequence is 14 residues long. The CDR3 sequence is CASSPGATYNEQFF. As DNA, the CDR3 is TGTGCCAGCAGTCCAGGGGCGACCTACAATGAGCAGTTCTTC.

V gene TRBV29-1 combines with J gene TRBJ2-1; TRBD2 matches 10 bases. Germline assignment: CDR1 SQVTM and CDR2 ANQGSEA. The CDR3 runs to 12 residues. V was pared by 8 bases and J by 10 bases, with 8 bases of the junction left unmatched. The CDR3 sequence is CSLRLAGSEQFF. In nucleotides, the CDR3 is TGCAGCCTAAGACTAGCGGGCAGCGAGCAGTTCTTC.

The V and J genes are TRBV11-2 and TRBJ2-1; 13 bases match TRBD2. J was trimmed by 5 bases and V by 6 bases; bases with no gene match: 4. This CDR3 region has 15 residues. Germline CDR1 SGHAT, CDR2 FQNNGV. The CDR3 nucleotides read TGTGCCAGCAGTCCCGGGACTAGCGGGAACAATGAGCAGTTCTTC. It is translated as CASSPGTSGNNEQFF.

This clone was observed a single time. V is TRBV2 and J is TRBJ2-1; TRBD2 aligns across 13 bases. Germline CDR1 and CDR2: SNHLY and FYNNEI. The trim removed 5 bases at V and 7 bases at J, leaving 5 bases unmatched. The CDR3 contains 15 residues. As DNA, the CDR3 is TGTGCCAGCAGTCGGACTAGCGGGAGTTTTAATGAGCAGTTCTTC. As protein: CASSRTSGSFNEQFF.

CDR3 sequence: CASSLGGKDGYTF. CDR3 sequence (DNA): TGTGCCAGCAGCTTAGGAGGGAAGGACGGCTACACCTTC. The chain uses TRBV7-9 and TRBJ1-2; D remains ambiguous. The ends were cut back, 1 base at V and 8 bases at J, with 11 bases in the middle. The germline V gene has CDR1 SEHNR and CDR2 FQNEAQ (reference sequence). The CDR3 is 13 residues long.

The rearrangement links TRBV5-1 to TRBJ2-7; D is uncertain. Germline V CDR1 and CDR2: SGHRS, YFSETQ. With 2 bases removed from V and 0 bases from J, the gap between germline ends came to 6 bases. The CDR3 contains 13 residues. The CDR3 sequence: CASSFDNSYEQYF. In DNA, the CDR3 is TGCGCCAGCAGCTTCGACAACTCCTACGAGCAGTACTTC. Complete variable domain (other parts from reference TRBV5-1 and TRBJ2-7): KAGVTQTPRYLIKTRGQQVTLSCSPISGHRSVSWYQQTPGQGLQFLFEYFSETQRNKGNFPGRFSGRQFSNSRSEMNVSTLELGDSALYLCASSFDNSYEQYFGPGTRLTVT.

The chain recombines TRBV7-8 with TRBJ2-2; 7 bases map to TRBD1. The length of the CDR3 is 17 residues. Germline V gives CDR1 SGHVS, CDR2 FQNEAQ. After removal of 6 bases from V and 2 bases from J, the junction contained 12 bases not matched to a gene. The CDR3 sequence: CASSPDRTGVNTGELFF. The CDR3 DNA reads as TGTGCCAGCAGTCCAGATCGAACAGGGGTTAACACCGGGGAGCTGTTTTTT.

This rearrangement joins TRBV5-1 to TRBJ2-6, with 7 bases matching TRBD1. The CDR3 sequence is 15 residues long. Germline V gene lookup returns CDR1 SGHRS and CDR2 YFSETQ. V was pared by 5 bases and J by 2 bases, with 4 bases of the junction left unmatched. This chain's CDR3 is CASSRDRAGANVLTF. CDR3 sequence (DNA): TGCGCCAGCAGTCGCGACAGGGCTGGGGCCAACGTCCTGACTTTC.

The V call is TRBV5-1, the J call TRBJ2-1; D perhaps matches TRBD1 (5 bases). Germline-derived CDR1 and CDR2 are SGHRS and YFSETQ. V was pared by 0 bases and J by 8 bases, with 18 bases between. The CDR3 is made up of 16 amino acids. CDR3 sequence (DNA): TGCGCCAGCAGCTTGGATGGCAGGGTCGGTGGGCATGAGCAGTTCTTC. This codes for CASSLDGRVGGHEQFF.

This sequence joins TRBV5-6 and TRBJ1-2, with 9 bases that match TRBD1. Germline CDR1 and CDR2: SGHDT and YYEEEE. Losses at the gene ends were 4 bases for V and 4 bases for J; bases not matched to a gene: 8. The CDR3 totals 15 residues. This CDR3 reads CASSPGQGRTYGYTF. DNA for the CDR3: TGTGCCAGCAGCCCCGGACAGGGGCGTACCTATGGCTACACCTTC.